Listed below are T cell receptor beta chains from one sample, sequenced in a study of blood T cells in healthy people across ages. TCRdb reanalysed the 5' RACE reads using MiXCR and keeps one entry per CDR3 protein. The sample contains approximately 1.5 million distinct CDR3 sequences, roughly two fifths of which appear only once. The sample taken for sequencing was blood. The receptors stem from a woman aged 18-30 years in good health. The CDR3 runs from the conserved cysteine through the conserved F or W. D genes are given only for firm matches. Clone size is not always given. Where it is, it says once, few, many or a class for expanded clones.

J: TRBJ1-4
D: TRBD1
V: TRBV25-1
size: NA
DNA: TGTGCCAGCAGTGAGAAGGGGGCCTCAGGGGTCGAAAAACTGTTTTTT
CDR3: CASSEKGASGVEKLFF

J: TRBJ2-3
D: NA
V: TRBV5-1
size: once
DNA: TGCGCCAGCAGCCGGGATCCACCTCGCGATACGCAGTATTTT
CDR3: CASSRDPPRDTQYF

J: TRBJ1-5
D: NA
V: TRBV12-3/TRBV12-4
size: NA
DNA: TGTGCCAGCAGAAAGACTGGGAATCAGCCCCAGCATTTT
CDR3: CASRKTGNQPQHF

J: TRBJ2-3
D: TRBD2
V: TRBV11-2
size: few
DNA: TGTGCCAGCAGCGGTAGCGGGGCGTTCACAGATACGCAGTATTTT
CDR3: CASSGSGAFTDTQYF

J: TRBJ1-1
D: NA
V: TRBV12-3/TRBV12-4
size: NA
DNA: TGTGCCAGCAGCCCGCGACATCTGGTCGAAAAAGCTTTCTTT
CDR3: CASSPRHLVEKAFF

J: TRBJ1-1
D: TRBD1
V: TRBV12-3/TRBV12-4
size: few
DNA: TGTGCCAGCAGTTTAGGGACAGGGGAAACTGAAGCTTTCTTT
CDR3: CASSLGTGETEAFF

J: TRBJ1-6
D: NA
V: TRBV9
size: NA
DNA: TGTGCCAGCAGCCCAGCTACAGGGAATTCACCCCTCCACTTT
CDR3: CASSPATGNSPLHF

J: TRBJ2-6
D: TRBD1
V: TRBV5-1
size: many
DNA: TGCGCCAGCAGCTTCCGGGACAGTCCTTCATCTGGGGCCAACGTCCTGACTTTC
CDR3: CASSFRDSPSSGANVLTF

J: TRBJ2-7
D: NA
V: TRBV20-1
size: NA
DNA: TGCAGTGCTAGAGGGGTGAGCGGAGCCTCCTACAATGAGCAGTACTTC
CDR3: CSARGVSGASYNEQYF

J: TRBJ1-1
D: NA
V: TRBV5-1
size: NA
DNA: TGCGCCAGCACCTTGGACGGGGAGAACACTGAAGCTTTCTTT
CDR3: CASTLDGENTEAFF

J: TRBJ2-5
D: TRBD2
V: TRBV12-3/TRBV12-4
size: NA
DNA: TGTGCCAGCAGTTCTAGCGGCTTGGCCCCTCGTGAGCAGTACTTC
CDR3: CASSSSGLAPREQYF

J: TRBJ2-1
D: NA
V: TRBV7-2
size: NA
DNA: TGTGCCAGCAGCTTTGCCTCGGGGGAGCAGTTCTTC
CDR3: CASSFASGEQFF

J: TRBJ1-4
D: NA
V: TRBV7-8
size: NA
DNA: TGTGCCAGCAGCTCTTTTACAGGGTCTAATGAAAAACTGTTTTTT
CDR3: CASSSFTGSNEKLFF

J: TRBJ2-5
D: NA
V: TRBV3-1
size: NA
DNA: TGTGCCAGCAGCCCTCCGGGAGTCCAAGAGACCCAGTACTTC
CDR3: CASSPPGVQETQYF

J: TRBJ2-1
D: TRBD2
V: TRBV11-2
size: NA
DNA: TGTGCCAGCGGCGAACTAGCGGGAATGAGAGGGTTCTTC
CDR3: CASGELAGMRGFF

J: TRBJ2-7
D: NA
V: TRBV20-1
size: NA
DNA: TGCAGTGCCGACGCGCTTGGGCAACCCTCCTACGAGCAGTACTTC
CDR3: CSADALGQPSYEQYF

J: TRBJ1-2
D: TRBD1
V: TRBV20-1
size: few
DNA: TGCAGTGCGAGAGCCCGGACAGGCCCTAACTATGGCTACACCTTC
CDR3: CSARARTGPNYGYTF

J: TRBJ2-3
D: TRBD2
V: TRBV7-7
size: NA
DNA: TGTGCTAGCAGCCCATCCCCGGGACTAGCAGCAGATACGCAGTATTTT
CDR3: CASSPSPGLAADTQYF

J: TRBJ2-1
D: NA
V: TRBV7-3
size: NA
DNA: TGTGCCAGCAGCAAAGGGGACGGGTGGAATGAGCAGTTCTTC
CDR3: CASSKGDGWNEQFF

J: TRBJ2-3
D: NA
V: TRBV4-1
size: NA
DNA: TGCGCCAGCAGCCAAAGATCCCTCGGGACAATCGCAGATACGCAGTATTTT
CDR3: CASSQRSLGTIADTQYF

J: TRBJ1-2
D: TRBD1
V: TRBV11-2
size: once
DNA: TGTGCCAGCAGCTTCGCCGGACAGGGTAGTGGCTACACCTTC
CDR3: CASSFAGQGSGYTF

J: TRBJ1-1
D: NA
V: TRBV7-2
size: many
DNA: TGTGCCAGCAGCTTAGACTACTCAGGGCCTGAAGCTTTCTTT
CDR3: CASSLDYSGPEAFF

J: TRBJ2-3
D: NA
V: TRBV28
size: few
DNA: TGTGCCAGCAGCCGAGTGGGAATTTGGCTGGCAGATACGCAGTATTTT
CDR3: CASSRVGIWLADTQYF

J: TRBJ1-1
D: NA
V: TRBV9
size: few
DNA: TGTGCCAGCAGCGACTCTCCACGGGCGACAGGAAAGTCAGGCACTGAAGCTTTCTTT
CDR3: CASSDSPRATGKSGTEAFF

J: TRBJ1-4
D: TRBD1
V: TRBV7-9
size: few
DNA: TGTGCCTCCAGGGGGTTCCGGACTAATGAAAAACTGTTTTTT
CDR3: CASRGFRTNEKLFF

J: TRBJ2-3
D: TRBD2
V: TRBV5-1
size: NA
DNA: TGCGCCAGCAGCTTGATGGGGGGGTCCATCACAGATACGCAGTATTTT
CDR3: CASSLMGGSITDTQYF

J: TRBJ2-2
D: NA
V: TRBV20-1
size: once
DNA: TGCAGTGCTAGAGATATGAGGGGGGGCACCGGGGAGCTGTTTTTT
CDR3: CSARDMRGGTGELFF

J: TRBJ2-7
D: NA
V: TRBV7-2
size: NA
DNA: TGTGTCAGCAGCTCAAGGCCCCCCCCTTACGAGCAGTACTTC
CDR3: CVSSSRPPPYEQYF

J: TRBJ2-7
D: NA
V: TRBV20-1
size: NA
DNA: TGCAGTGCTAATCGGGGGACCGACTCCGACGAGCAGTACTTC
CDR3: CSANRGTDSDEQYF

J: TRBJ1-3
D: TRBD1
V: TRBV7-8
size: NA
DNA: TGTGCCAGCAGCATCAGGGGGCTAGGAAACACCATATATTTT
CDR3: CASSIRGLGNTIYF

J: TRBJ2-1
D: TRBD2
V: TRBV20-1
size: few
DNA: TGCAGTGCTAGATTCCCCGCTACTAGCGGGACTTGGGATGAGCAGTTCTTC
CDR3: CSARFPATSGTWDEQFF

J: TRBJ1-4
D: NA
V: TRBV25-1
size: NA
DNA: TGTGCCAGCAGTGATGGGCAGGTGAATGAAAAACTGTTTTTT
CDR3: CASSDGQVNEKLFF

J: TRBJ1-5
D: NA
V: TRBV2
size: NA
DNA: TGTGCCAGCAAAATACAGGGAGGCAATCAGCCCCAGCATTTT
CDR3: CASKIQGGNQPQHF

J: TRBJ2-1
D: TRBD2
V: TRBV27
size: few
DNA: TGTGCCAGCACAGGACTAGCACAACATGAGCAGTTCTTC
CDR3: CASTGLAQHEQFF

J: TRBJ1-5
D: TRBD1
V: TRBV10-1
size: NA
DNA: TGCGCCTCTTGGGACAGCAATCGGCCCCAGCATTTT
CDR3: CASWDSNRPQHF

J: TRBJ2-3
D: NA
V: TRBV28
size: NA
DNA: TGTGCCAGCAGTCCGGGACACCACGACACAGATACGCAGTATTTT
CDR3: CASSPGHHDTDTQYF

J: TRBJ2-7
D: NA
V: TRBV18
size: NA
DNA: TGTGCCAGCTCACACGGGACATCTACCTACGAGCAGTACTTC
CDR3: CASSHGTSTYEQYF

J: TRBJ2-7
D: TRBD1
V: TRBV12-3/TRBV12-4
size: NA
DNA: TGTGCCAGCAGTTGGACAGGGCCCCTCTACGAGCAGTACTTC
CDR3: CASSWTGPLYEQYF

J: TRBJ2-1
D: TRBD2
V: TRBV5-1
size: few
DNA: TGCGCCAGCAGCTTGTTTAGCGGGGACTACAATGAGCAGTTCTTC
CDR3: CASSLFSGDYNEQFF

J: TRBJ2-7
D: NA
V: TRBV7-2
size: NA
DNA: TGTGCCAGCAACCCAACAGGGATCTCCTACGAGCAGTACTTC
CDR3: CASNPTGISYEQYF

J: TRBJ2-7
D: NA
V: TRBV9
size: few
DNA: TGTGCCAGCAGCACTGAGGGGGTCCACGAGCAGTACTTC
CDR3: CASSTEGVHEQYF

J: TRBJ2-5
D: TRBD2
V: TRBV20-1
size: NA
DNA: TGCAGTGCTACGAGACTAGCGGGCGGCGGGGAGACCCAGTACTTC
CDR3: CSATRLAGGGETQYF